This entry describes one T cell receptor (beta chain). As handled by the study authors: For nucleated cells, counts were estimated from reference gene primer amplification. The table came from immunoSEQ multiplex PCR; TCRdb's copy has only in-frame clones and leaves some out. The V and J calls and the clone size are those of that table, but D and trimming were determined from the DNA. The sample has tens of thousands of clones; about 85% are singletons. Germline V CDR1 and CDR2: MRHNA, SNTAGT. V was shortened by 5 bases and J by 4 bases, with 11 bases between the two germline ends. The CDR3 totals 13 residues. The entry originates in a study of blood T cell repertoires in COVID-19. Study background: The United States, Italy and Spain supplied acute and convalescent COVID-19 samples. From T cells, B-cell-depleted T cells, or PBMCs came the material, which was cDNA or gDNA.

The genes are TRBV6-4 and TRBJ1-1, with D unresolved. The specimen was peripheral blood. This TCR derives from a human donor in a cohort sampled during active COVID-19. CDR3 sequence reads: CASSKMPGTEAFF. The CDR3 DNA reads as TGTGCCAGCAGTAAAATGCCAGGCACTGAAGCTTTCTTT.